Below, 27 T cell receptor beta chains from the same sample are listed, as sequenced in a study of T cell changes during pregnancy in multiple sclerosis. Method: immunoSEQ multiplex PCR; TCRdb's copy keeps in-frame clones and lacks some. Of more than 95,000 clones in the sample, approximately 94% are singletons; the top ten hold 0.99%. Sequences were derived from peripheral blood, sampled after pregnancy. Receptors were obtained from a female donor with multiple sclerosis, enrolled in a pregnancy study.

This chain connects TRBV28 to TRBJ2-2, with 7 bases fitting TRBD2. Germline values: CDR1 MDHEN, CDR2 SYDVKM. The CDR3 runs 15 residues. After removal of 7 bases from V and 3 bases from J, the junction contained 8 bases not matched to a gene. The chain's CDR3 is CASTLGGRDTGELFF. The CDR3 DNA sequence: TGTGCCAGCACCCTCGGGGGGAGGGACACCGGGGAGCTGTTTTTT.

The chain combines TRBV27 with TRBJ1-4; 9 positions match TRBD1. V trimming: 6 bases; J trimming: 6 bases; junction bases outside the gene matches: 11. The V gene's germline CDR1 is MNHEY and CDR2 SMNVEV (reference sequence). The CDR3 is made up of 16 amino acids. CDR3 bases: TGTGCCAGCAGCCGCCTAAGACAGGGGGTTGATGAAAAACTGTTTTTT. This encodes CASSRLRQGVDEKLFF. The full variable domain, completed using reference TRBV27 and TRBJ1-4, is EAQVTQNPRYLITVTGKKLTVTCSQNMNHEYMSWYRQDPGLGLRQIYYSMNVEVTDKGDVPEGYKVSRKEKRNFPLILESPSPNQTSLYFCASSRLRQGVDEKLFFGSGTQLSVL.

This chain uses TRBV6-1 with TRBJ1-5; 9 bases agree with TRBD1. Trimming removed 3 bases from V and 2 bases from J; junction bases left unmatched: 8. This CDR3 is 17 amino acids long. Germline V gives CDR1 MNHNS, CDR2 SASEGT. CDR3 nucleotide sequence: TGTGCCAGCAGTGATGCAACAGGGGGCTGGGGCAATCAGCCCCAGCATTTT. It encodes CASSDATGGWGNQPQHF.

The chain joins TRBV2 to TRBJ2-1; D remains unclear. The ends were cut back, 4 bases at V and 0 bases at J, with 10 bases in the middle. Germline V CDR1 and CDR2: SNHLY, FYNNEI. The CDR3 spans 15 residues. The CDR3 bases are TGTGCCAGCAGTGCAGGTCAGAGCTCCTACAATGAGCAGTTCTTC. Its translation: CASSAGQSSYNEQFF.

The chain couples TRBV4-2 to TRBJ1-5, with a possible D match to TRBD1 (6 bases). The CDR3 totals 15 residues. Germline CDR1 reads LGHNA; CDR2 reads YNFKEQ. V was cut by 0 bases and J by 3 bases, with 9 bases left in between. CDR3 sequence: CASSQEQGFNQPQHF. CDR3 coding DNA: TGTGCCAGCAGCCAAGAACAGGGCTTCAATCAGCCCCAGCATTTT.

The chain recombines TRBV7-3 with TRBJ2-3, with 9 nucleotides matching TRBD1. The CDR3 extends over 14 amino acids. V shed 5 bases, J shed 6 bases, and the junction held 6 bases outside the gene matches. Germline values: CDR1 SGHTA, CDR2 FQGTGA. CDR3 nucleotides: TGTGCCAGCAGCCGGACAGGGGCTGGGGATACGCAGTATTTT. Its protein is CASSRTGAGDTQYF.

J is TRBJ2-5 and V is TRBV7-2; 9 bases align to TRBD2. The CDR3 covers 16 residues. Germline CDR1 and CDR2: SGHTA and FQGNSA. With 0 bases clipped from V and 4 bases from J, the junction kept 6 bases outside the gene matches. CDR3 bases: TGTGCCAGCAGCTTAGCTAGCGGGAGAGTGGGAGAGACCCAGTACTTC. Its protein is CASSLASGRVGETQYF.

J is TRBJ1-1 and V is TRBV9; 12 bases fit TRBD1. The germline gives CDR1 SGDLS, CDR2 YYNGEE. The CDR3 has 16 residues. The V gene end was trimmed by 2 bases and the J gene end by 4 bases; junction bases not matched to a gene: 6. The CDR3 region is CASSVPGQGAVTEAFF. The CDR3, as DNA: TGTGCCAGCAGCGTCCCGGGACAGGGGGCGGTCACTGAAGCTTTCTTT.

The chain uses TRBV4-1 and TRBJ2-7; no clear D gene. V was pared by 4 bases and J by 0 bases, with 10 bases between. The CDR3 is 14 residues long. The germline V gene has CDR1 MGHRA and CDR2 YSYEKL. The CDR3 sequence: CASSPSRYSYEQYF. For the CDR3, the DNA is TGCGCCAGCAGCCCCTCTCGGTACTCCTACGAGCAGTACTTC.

J is TRBJ1-5 and V is TRBV19; no firm D call. Trimming removed 1 base at V and 7 bases at J, with 8 bases between. This CDR3 has 13 amino acids. Germline V gene sequence: CDR1 LNHDA, CDR2 SQIVND (reference sequence). This chain's CDR3 is CASSIGPLQPQHF. CDR3 nucleotide sequence: TGTGCCAGTAGTATAGGTCCCCTACAGCCCCAGCATTTT.

CDR3 coding DNA: TGTGCCAGCAGCTTGTCGGCTAGCGGCGGATTGGAGCAGTACTTC. This sequence encodes CASSLSASGGLEQYF. The chain carries TRBV5-6 and TRBJ2-7; 7 bases fit TRBD2. Germline V CDR1 and CDR2: SGHDT, YYEEEE. V shed 1 base and J 7 bases; nucleotides not matched to a gene: 11. The length of the CDR3 is 15 residues.

The CDR3 nucleotides are TGTGCCTCCCTCCCAGGGAAGGCGAACACCGGGGAGCTGTTTTTT. Translation gives CASLPGKANTGELFF. The gene calls are TRBV6-1 and TRBJ2-2, with D possibly TRBD1 on 5 matching bases. The CDR3 covers 15 residues. Germline CDR1 is MNHNS and CDR2 is SASEGT. V was cut by 11 bases and J by 0 bases, with 16 bases left in between.

The chain joins TRBV7-9 to TRBJ1-2; TRBD1 matches at 8 bases. This CDR3 has 15 amino acids. The V and J ends lost 5 bases and 5 bases, in that order; junction bases with no gene match: 10. Germline loops: CDR1 SEHNR, CDR2 FQNEAQ (reference sequence). CDR3 region: CASSAGRDRKYGYTF. The CDR3 nucleotides read TGTGCCAGCAGCGCTGGGCGGGACAGGAAATATGGCTACACCTTC. Supplemented by reference TRBV7-9 and TRBJ1-2, the full variable domain reads DTGVSQNPRHKITKRGQNVTFRCDPISEHNRLYWYRQTLGQGPEFLTYFQNEAQLEKSRLLSDRFSAERPKGSFSTLEIQRTEQGDSAMYLCASSAGRDRKYGYTFGSGTRLTVV.

V is TRBV9 and J is TRBJ2-7; tentative D call: TRBD2 (6 bases). Germline loops: CDR1 SGDLS, CDR2 YYNGEE. V was pared by 0 bases and J by 1 base, with 11 bases between. The CDR3 consists of 15 residues. CDR3 nucleotide sequence: TGTGCCAGCAGCGTAGCTGGAGGGGTATCCTACGAGCAGTACTTC. The encoded protein is CASSVAGGVSYEQYF.

The chain couples TRBV5-1 to TRBJ2-2; D is unclear. Germline V gene data show CDR1 as SGHRS and CDR2 as YFSETQ. This CDR3 region has 14 residues. V was shortened by 0 bases and J by 1 base, with 4 bases between the two germline ends. The CDR3 nucleotides read TGCGCCAGCAGCTTGGACAGGAACACCGGGGAGCTGTTTTTT. Amino acid sequence: CASSLDRNTGELFF. The full variable domain, rest sourced from reference TRBV5-1 and TRBJ2-2, is KAGVTQTPRYLIKTRGQQVTLSCSPISGHRSVSWYQQTPGQGLQFLFEYFSETQRNKGNFPGRFSGRQFSNSRSEMNVSTLELGDSALYLCASSLDRNTGELFFGEGSRLTVL.

V is TRBV27 and J is TRBJ2-1; 8 bases match TRBD2. Germline lookup yields CDR1 MNHEY and CDR2 SMNVEV (reference sequence). J was trimmed by 5 bases and V by 9 bases; bases with no gene match: 6. This CDR3 comprises 13 residues. Here the CDR3 reads CASRTSSNNEQFF. CDR3 nucleotides: TGTGCCAGTAGGACTAGCTCAAACAATGAGCAGTTCTTC.

The chain has TRBV19 and TRBJ2-7; D gene unclear. This CDR3 comprises 14 residues. V shed 7 bases and J shed 3 bases, with 16 bases lying between them. Per germline, CDR1 LNHDA and CDR2 SQIVND (reference sequence). CDR3 protein: CASTPSSASYEQYF. CDR3 coding DNA: TGTGCCAGTACTCCATCCTCCGCGAGCTACGAGCAGTACTTC.

This chain joins TRBV9 and TRBJ2-1; perhaps TRBD2 as D (5 bases). From germline, CDR1 is SGDLS and CDR2 YYNGEE. Trimming stripped 3 bases from V and 5 bases from J, with 6 bases between. CDR3 size: 12 residues. As DNA, the CDR3 is TGTGCCAGCAGCGCGGGGAACAATGAGCAGTTCTTC. Protein: CASSAGNNEQFF.

J is TRBJ1-4 and V is TRBV5-8; maybe TRBD1 (6 bases). The CDR3 contains 17 residues. V was trimmed by 3 bases and J by 3 bases, leaving 18 bases between them. The germline CDR1 and CDR2 sequences are SGHTS and YDEGEE. In DNA, the CDR3 is TGTGCCAGCAGCTGGGATAAAAGGACAGTCTCTAATGAAAAACTGTTTTTT. Its translation: CASSWDKRTVSNEKLFF.

The chain uses TRBV7-9 and TRBJ2-1, with D unclear. This CDR3 has 11 amino acids. Trimming shortened V by 4 bases and J by 8 bases, and 6 bases separated the two germline ends. The germline V gene has CDR1 SEHNR and CDR2 FQNEAQ (reference sequence). The DNA of the CDR3 is TGTGCCAGCAGCTACACAGATGAGCAGTTCTTC. Its protein is CASSYTDEQFF.

This rearrangement joins TRBV27 to TRBJ2-3, with D possibly matching TRBD1 (5 bases). Germline V gene lookup returns CDR1 MNHEY and CDR2 SMNVEV (reference sequence). Trimming took 6 bases from V and 1 from J, leaving 14 bases between them. This CDR3 spans 15 amino acids. CDR3 coding DNA: TGTGCCAGCAGGTGGGGCCCATGGGGCACAGATACGCAGTATTTT. Protein product: CASRWGPWGTDTQYF.

This chain uses TRBV28 with TRBJ1-5; 7 positions match TRBD1. After removal of 8 bases from V and 5 bases from J, the junction contained 12 bases not matched to a gene. Germline V lookup: CDR1 MDHEN, CDR2 SYDVKM. The CDR3 sequence is 15 residues long. CDR3 in DNA: TGTGCCAGCCGTTCAGAGGGGGCCAAGGATCAGCCCCAGCATTTT. Protein sequence: CASRSEGAKDQPQHF.

A single count supports this clone. The chain employs TRBV4-1 and TRBJ2-7, with D possibly matching TRBD1 (5 bases). Looked up from germline, CDR1 is MGHRA and CDR2 is YSYEKL. V lost 0 bases to trimming and J lost 4 bases, with 13 bases between them. This CDR3 region has 15 residues. CDR3 DNA sequence: TGCGCCAGCAGCCAAGAGTTTTCCAGGGCTTACGAGCAGTACTTC. Translation gives CASSQEFSRAYEQYF.

This chain joins TRBV9 and TRBJ2-1, with TRBD2 matching 8 bases. Unmatched junction bases numbered 12, after V lost 4 bases and J lost 6 bases. Germline values: CDR1 SGDLS, CDR2 YYNGEE. This CDR3 is built from 16 residues. CDR3 sequence (DNA): TGTGCCAGCAGCAGCGACAGGACTAGCAATAGCAATGAGCAGTTCTTC. Protein: CASSSDRTSNSNEQFF.

J is TRBJ2-7 and V is TRBV11-2; 8 nucleotides line up with TRBD2. V shed 2 bases and J 2 bases; nucleotides not matched to a gene: 2. CDR3 length equals 14 residues. The germline gives CDR1 SGHAT, CDR2 FQNNGV. CDR3 nucleotides: TGTGCCAGCAGCTTACGAGCGGGGGCCTACGAGCAGTACTTC. It encodes CASSLRAGAYEQYF.

The CDR3, as DNA: TGTGCCAGCAGGACGAGACGCGGATCCTACGAGCAGTACTTC. Amino acid sequence: CASRTRRGSYEQYF. The V call is TRBV5-8, the J call TRBJ2-7; no clear D gene. The CDR3 consists of 14 residues. The germline CDR1 and CDR2 sequences are SGHTS and YDEGEE. Trimming stripped 5 bases from V and 1 base from J, with 13 bases between.

V is TRBV28 and J is TRBJ2-3; D might be TRBD2 (6 bases). Deletions cut 4 bases from V and 3 bases from J, with 23 bases between. Germline V CDR1 and CDR2: MDHEN, SYDVKM. This CDR3 spans 18 amino acids. This CDR3 reads CASSSPGRGGSRTDTQYF. CDR3 DNA sequence: TGTGCCAGCAGTTCCCCGGGCCGCGGAGGGAGTAGAACAGATACGCAGTATTTT.